The 25 T cell receptor beta chains listed next were all sequenced from one sample in a study of CD8+CD57+ T cells in acquired aplastic anemia. It was genomic DNA that served as the template for profiling TCR beta VDJ and CDR3. TCRdb called the reads again in MiXCR, with one record for every CDR3 protein. The data contain some 120,000 distinct CDR3 sequences, about 60% of them seen just once; the ten biggest clones take up 25% to 30%. An expansion of CD8+CD57+ cells by flow cytometry had been shown in patients chosen for sequencing. The sample comprised sorted CD4+, CD8+, or CD8+CD57+ T cells (not recorded which) from PBMCs. Every receptor here comes from a human donor with aplastic anemia.

The chain combines TRBV9 with TRBJ1-3, with TRBD1 as a possible D gene (5 bases). CDR1 is SGDLS and CDR2 is YYNGEE in the germline V gene. V lost 0 bases and J lost 2, with 12 bases in between. This CDR3 is 16 amino acids long. The CDR3 DNA follows: TGTGCCAGCAGCGTAGCTACGGGGCTGGCTGGAAACACCATATATTTT. As protein: CASSVATGLAGNTIYF.

This clonotype was counted a single time. The chain uses TRBV6-1 and TRBJ2-7; tentatively, D is TRBD1 or TRBD2 (5 bases each). Trimming pared 6 bases from V and 4 bases from J, leaving 22 bases between. This CDR3 has 16 residues. Germline CDR1 is MNHNS and CDR2 is SASEGT. The CDR3 sequence is CASRFLRGPLSYEQYF. The CDR3 region has the DNA TGTGCCAGCAGGTTCCTAAGGGGACCGCTGTCATACGAGCAGTACTTC.

The chain uses TRBV19 and TRBJ2-7, with TRBD2 identical over 7 bases. With V trimmed by 3 bases and J by 5 bases, 10 bases remained unmatched. Germline V CDR1 and CDR2: LNHDA, SQIVND (reference sequence). The CDR3 is made up of 15 amino acids. The CDR3 sequence: CASSILGEGRNEQYF. The CDR3 nucleotides are TGTGCCAGTAGTATTCTGGGGGAGGGCCGAAACGAGCAGTACTTC.

As concerns this clonotype: The CDR3 does not close with the conserved phenylalanine or tryptophan, likely indicating a read error. The DNA is omitted, as the CDR3 cannot be located on it reliably, and the CDR3 follows TCRdb's listing. This chain connects TRBV19 to TRBJ1-2. The CDR3 sequence runs 8 residues, both termini included. Germline assignment: CDR1 LNHDA and CDR2 SQIVND (reference sequence). CDR3 residues: CASSDHRG.

This chain links TRBV25-1 with TRBJ1-1, with a weak D call TRBD1 (6 bases). Germline CDR1 and CDR2: MGHDK and SYGVNS. The germline V and J ends were trimmed by 3 bases and 0 bases, with 11 bases remaining between them. This CDR3 contains 15 residues. CDR3 loop: CASSETGVMNTEAFF. The CDR3 DNA sequence: TGTGCCAGCAGTGAGACAGGAGTCATGAACACTGAAGCTTTCTTT.

This clonotype was recorded a few times. The gene calls are TRBV30 and TRBJ1-2; D remains unclear. The CDR3 length is 14 residues. V lost 2 bases and J lost 2, with 12 bases in between. CDR1 and CDR2 (germline): GTSNPN, SVGIG (reference sequence). The CDR3 region is CAWSRDSSNYGYTF. CDR3 sequence (DNA): TGTGCCTGGAGTAGGGATAGTTCAAACTATGGCTACACCTTC.

This clonotype has a handful of counts. This chain uses TRBV7-9 with TRBJ1-1, with D possibly TRBD1 on 6 matching bases. V gave up 5 bases and J gave up 6 bases, with 10 bases separating them. Per germline, CDR1 SEHNR and CDR2 FQNEAQ (reference sequence). CDR3 size: 12 residues. Here the CDR3 reads CASSPGQSEAFF. CDR3 DNA sequence: TGTGCCAGCAGCCCAGGACAGTCTGAAGCTTTCTTT. The whole variable domain, filled in from reference TRBV7-9 and TRBJ1-1, reads DTGVSQNPRHKITKRGQNVTFRCDPISEHNRLYWYRQTLGQGPEFLTYFQNEAQLEKSRLLSDRFSAERPKGSFSTLEIQRTEQGDSAMYLCASSPGQSEAFFGQGTRLTVV.

To note about this clonotype: Mismatch with germline at one junction end may stem from a read error. The J gene is TRBJ2-5, the V gene TRBV7-9; no clear D. Germline V gene data show CDR1 as SEHNR and CDR2 as FQNEAQ (reference sequence). The CDR3 has 13 residues. The CDR3 bases are TGTGCCAGCAGCCCGGGTTACCAAGAGACCCAGCACTTC. Translated, it gives CASSPGYQETQHF. Based on the CDR3 plus reference TRBV7-9 and TRBJ2-5, the full variable domain is DTGVSQNPRHKITKRGQNVTFRCDPISEHNRLYWYRQTLGQGPEFLTYFQNEAQLEKSRLLSDRFSAERPKGSFSTLEIQRTEQGDSAMYLCASSPGYQETQHFGPGTRLLVL.

J is TRBJ1-5 and V is TRBV19, with D tentatively TRBD1 (5 bases). V gave up 7 bases and J gave up 5 bases, with 15 bases separating them. The CDR3 spans 14 residues. Looked up from germline, CDR1 is LNHDA and CDR2 is SQIVND (reference sequence). The CDR3 coding sequence is TGTGCCAGTACCGCGGCAGGGTCATATCAGCCCCAGCATTTT. It yields the protein CASTAAGSYQPQHF.

This chain uses TRBV12-3 or TRBV12-4 with TRBJ2-5; TRBD2 might be the D (5 bases). The CDR3 covers 12 residues. V shed 8 bases and J shed 5 bases, with 12 bases lying between them. The CDR3 nucleotides read TGTGCCAGCGCCGTGCGCGGGGAGACCCAGTACTTC. It specifies CASAVRGETQYF.

The rearrangement joins TRBV11-1 to TRBJ2-1; perhaps TRBD1 as D (5 bases). The germline V gene encodes CDR1 SGHAT and CDR2 FQDESV (reference sequence). The CDR3 consists of 15 residues. Trimming left V 6 bases short and J 3 bases short, with 15 bases between. Here the CDR3 reads CASSTARQYYNEQFF. As DNA, the CDR3 is TGTGCCAGCAGTACTGCCCGACAGTACTACAATGAGCAGTTCTTC.

A few counts support this clonotype. The CDR3 coding sequence is TGTGCCAGCAGCTTAGACAGGGGCACCGGGGAGCTGTTTTTT. Translated, it gives CASSLDRGTGELFF. This rearrangement joins TRBV7-2 to TRBJ2-2; 7 bases fit TRBD1. The germline CDR1 and CDR2 sequences are SGHTA and FQGNSA. The CDR3 runs 14 residues. The junction had 0 bases not matched to a gene; V was cut back by 1 base and J by 4 bases.

The chain combines TRBV29-1 with TRBJ2-7; the D gene is possibly TRBD1 (7 bases). The germline gives CDR1 SQVTM, CDR2 ANQGSEA. Trimming cost V 7 bases and J 5 bases, with 18 bases left between them. CDR3 length: 13 residues. CDR3 sequence: CSAQEGAGDEQYF. The DNA of the CDR3 is TGCAGCGCCCAGGAGGGGGCTGGAGACGAGCAGTACTTC.

This clonotype was observed a few times. The gene calls are TRBV2 and TRBJ2-1; TRBD2 matches 7 bases. Germline values: CDR1 SNHLY, CDR2 FYNNEI. The CDR3 spans 12 residues. The V and J ends lost 6 bases and 10 bases, in that order; junction bases with no gene match: 6. The CDR3 region is CASRDLGGEQFF. The CDR3 DNA reads TGTGCCAGCAGGGACCTGGGGGGGGAGCAGTTCTTC. Supplemented by reference TRBV2 and TRBJ2-1, the full variable domain reads EPEVTQTPSHQVTQMGQEVILRCVPISNHLYFYWYRQILGQKVEFLVSFYNNEISEKSEIFDDQFSVERPDGSNFTLKIRSTKLEDSAMYFCASRDLGGEQFFGPGTRLTVL.

This clonotype is a singleton in its sample. The chain uses TRBV15 and TRBJ1-5, with 9 bases that match TRBD1. The ends lost 1 base at V and 3 bases at J; junction bases unmatched: 1. There are 15 residues in the CDR3. CDR1 and CDR2 from the germline V gene are LNHNV and YYDKDF (reference sequence). CDR3 in amino acids: CATSRGTGVNQPQHF. The CDR3 DNA follows: TGTGCCACCAGCAGAGGGACAGGGGTCAATCAGCCCCAGCATTTT. Based on the CDR3 plus reference TRBV15 and TRBJ1-5, the full variable domain is DAMVIQNPRYQVTQFGKPVTLSCSQTLNHNVMYWYQQKSSQAPKLLFHYYDKDFNNEADTPDNFQSRRPNTSFCFLDIRSPGLGDTAMYLCATSRGTGVNQPQHFGDGTRLSIL.

There are many counts of this clonotype. The chain has TRBV12-3 or TRBV12-4 and TRBJ2-1; 11 nucleotides match TRBD2. CDR3 length: 15 residues. After removal of 6 bases from V and 3 bases from J, the junction contained 4 bases not matched to a gene. CDR3 coding DNA: TGTGCCAGCAGGCTCGGACTAGCGGGCTACAATGAGCAGTTCTTC. Translated, it gives CASRLGLAGYNEQFF.

The V and J genes are TRBV25-1 and TRBJ1-3; unclear D gene. V lost 1 base, J lost 0 bases, and 7 bases lay in between. CDR1 and CDR2 (germline): MGHDK, SYGVNS. This CDR3 region has 15 residues. CDR3 residues: CASSEFGISGNTIYF. CDR3 DNA: TGTGCCAGCAGTGAATTTGGGATCTCTGGAAACACCATATATTTT.

The rearrangement uses TRBV20-1 and TRBJ2-7, with D perhaps given as TRBD1 or TRBD2 (5 bases each). The germline V gene encodes CDR1 DFQATT and CDR2 SNEGSKA (reference sequence). The CDR3 totals 15 residues. V gave up 0 bases and J gave up 3 bases, with 15 bases separating them. The CDR3 DNA sequence: TGCAGTGCTAGAGAAACCGGGACGGCTTTCTACGAGCAGTACTTC. Protein product: CSARETGTAFYEQYF.

The V gene is TRBV4-1, the J gene TRBJ2-7; D is undetermined. The CDR3 runs to 13 residues. Germline lookup yields CDR1 MGHRA and CDR2 YSYEKL. V was shortened by 3 bases and J by 3 bases, with 9 bases between the two germline ends. The DNA for the CDR3 is TGCGCCAGCAGCCACTTAACCGACTACGAGCAGTACTTC. Its translation is CASSHLTDYEQYF.

The rearrangement joins TRBV6-1 to TRBJ1-6, with unresolved D. Trimming stripped 8 bases from V and 5 bases from J, with 19 bases between. Germline CDR1 reads MNHNS; CDR2 reads SASEGT. This CDR3 has 16 amino acids. Here the CDR3 reads CASAESPTANNSPLHF. In nucleotides, the CDR3 is TGTGCCAGCGCTGAGTCCCCCACAGCTAATAATTCACCCCTCCACTTT.

This clonotype has a handful of counts. The V call is TRBV10-3, the J call TRBJ2-3, with 11 nucleotides matching TRBD2. There are 15 residues in the CDR3. Germline V gene sequence: CDR1 ENHRY, CDR2 SYGVKD. The V gene end was trimmed by 6 bases and the J gene end by 0 bases; junction bases not matched to a gene: 2. The CDR3 region has the DNA TGTGCCATCAGACCTAGCGGGGGGAGCACAGATACGCAGTATTTT. Translated, it gives CAIRPSGGSTDTQYF.

The gene calls are TRBV24-1 and TRBJ2-1, with 8 bases lining up with TRBD2. The CDR3 consists of 12 residues. V was pared by 7 bases and J by 6 bases, with 1 base of the junction left unmatched. The germline gives CDR1 KGHDR, CDR2 SFDVKD. In DNA form, the CDR3 reads TGTGCCACCAGCCGGGGGGGCAATGAGCAGTTCTTC. Translated: CATSRGGNEQFF.

About this clonotype itself: At one of its ends the junction is not consistent with the germline gene, which may arise from a read error. This chain connects TRBV19 to TRBJ2-3; a weak D match, TRBD1 (6 bases). The CDR3 spans 14 residues. Germline CDR1 and CDR2: LNHDA and SQIVND (reference sequence). The CDR3 sequence is CASSGRGRTDTRYF. The CDR3 DNA sequence: TGTGCCAGTAGTGGCAGGGGTAGAACAGATACGCGGTATTTT. Variable domain in full (rest from reference TRBV19 and TRBJ2-3): DGGITQSPKYLFRKEGQNVTLSCEQNLNHDAMYWYRQDPGQGLRLIYYSQIVNDFQKGDIAEGYSVSREKKESFPLTVTSAQKNPTAFYLCASSGRGRTDTRYFGPGTRLTVL.

V and J are TRBV20-1 and TRBJ1-2, with no clear D. Germline V gene sequence: CDR1 DFQATT, CDR2 SNEGSKA (reference sequence). Trimming took 4 bases from V and 2 from J, leaving 8 bases between them. The CDR3 consists of 12 residues. CDR3 in amino acids: CSATGRNYGYTF. The DNA for the CDR3 is TGCAGTGCTACCGGGAGGAACTATGGCTACACCTTC.

This clonotype came up once. V gene TRBV19 combines with J gene TRBJ2-7, with a weak D call TRBD2 (7 bases). Trimming left V 3 bases short and J 4 bases short, with 16 bases between. Germline V gene data show CDR1 as LNHDA and CDR2 as SQIVND (reference sequence). The CDR3 spans 15 residues. The DNA for the CDR3 is TGTGCCAGTAGTATCTCGGGCGGGGGCAGGTACGAGCAGTACTTC. Translating gives CASSISGGGRYEQYF.